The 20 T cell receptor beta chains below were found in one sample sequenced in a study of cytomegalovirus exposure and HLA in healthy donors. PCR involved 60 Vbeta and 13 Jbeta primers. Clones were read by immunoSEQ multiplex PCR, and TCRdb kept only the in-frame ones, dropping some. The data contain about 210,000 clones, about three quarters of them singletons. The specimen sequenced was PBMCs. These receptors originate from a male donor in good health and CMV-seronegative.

CDR3 amino acids: CASAGRSNYGYTF. CDR3 sequence (DNA): TGTGCCAGCGCGGGCAGATCTAACTATGGCTACACCTTC. The J gene is TRBJ1-2, the V gene TRBV28; D is uncertain. The germline V and J ends were trimmed by 8 bases and 0 bases, with 10 bases remaining between them. Germline values: CDR1 MDHEN, CDR2 SYDVKM. CDR3 length equals 13 residues.

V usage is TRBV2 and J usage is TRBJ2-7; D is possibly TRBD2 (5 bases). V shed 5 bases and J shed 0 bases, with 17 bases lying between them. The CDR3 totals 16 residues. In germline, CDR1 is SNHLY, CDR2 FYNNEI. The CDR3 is CASSNRPSRISYEQYF. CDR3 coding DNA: TGTGCCAGCAGTAACCGGCCTAGCAGGATCTCCTACGAGCAGTACTTC.

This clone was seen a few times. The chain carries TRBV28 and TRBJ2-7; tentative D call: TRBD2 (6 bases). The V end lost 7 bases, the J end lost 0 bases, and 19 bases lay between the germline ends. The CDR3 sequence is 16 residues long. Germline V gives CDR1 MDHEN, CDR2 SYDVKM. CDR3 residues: CASTPGEGTASYEQYF. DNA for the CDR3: TGTGCCAGCACCCCGGGAGAGGGGACGGCCTCCTACGAGCAGTACTTC.

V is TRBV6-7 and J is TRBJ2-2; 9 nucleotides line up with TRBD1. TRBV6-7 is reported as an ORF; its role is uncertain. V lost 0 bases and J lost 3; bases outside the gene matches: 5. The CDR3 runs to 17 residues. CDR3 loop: CASSYSRGQGHTGELFF. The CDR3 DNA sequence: TGTGCCAGCAGTTACTCGAGGGGACAGGGACACACCGGGGAGCTGTTTTTT.

This chain's CDR3 is CASSLGTGIIAGELFF. The CDR3 nucleotides are TGTGCCAGCAGCTTGGGGACAGGGATCATAGCCGGGGAGCTGTTTTTT. The chain has TRBV5-6 and TRBJ2-2; 8 nucleotides align to TRBD1. CDR3 length: 16 residues. After removal of 0 bases from V and 6 bases from J, the junction contained 7 bases not matched to a gene. Germline V lookup: CDR1 SGHDT, CDR2 YYEEEE.

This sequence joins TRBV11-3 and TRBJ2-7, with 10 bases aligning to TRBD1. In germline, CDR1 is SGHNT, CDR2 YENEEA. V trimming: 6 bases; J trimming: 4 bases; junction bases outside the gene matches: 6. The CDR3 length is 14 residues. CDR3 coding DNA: TGTGCCAGCAGTCCGGGACAGGGGAGGTACGAGCAGTACTTC. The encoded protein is CASSPGQGRYEQYF.

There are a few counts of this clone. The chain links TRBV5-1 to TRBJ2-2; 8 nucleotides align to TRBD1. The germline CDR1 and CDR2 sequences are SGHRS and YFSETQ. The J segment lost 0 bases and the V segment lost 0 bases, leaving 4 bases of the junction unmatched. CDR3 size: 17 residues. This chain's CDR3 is CASSLVGDRTNTGELFF. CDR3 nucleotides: TGCGCCAGCAGCTTGGTTGGGGACAGGACGAACACCGGGGAGCTGTTTTTT.

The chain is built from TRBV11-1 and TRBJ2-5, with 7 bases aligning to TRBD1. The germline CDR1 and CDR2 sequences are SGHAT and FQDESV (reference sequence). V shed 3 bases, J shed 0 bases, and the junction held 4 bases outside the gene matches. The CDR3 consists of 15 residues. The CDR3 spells CASSLGRGYQETQYF. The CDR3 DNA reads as TGTGCCAGCAGCTTGGGCAGGGGGTACCAAGAGACCCAGTACTTC.

The CDR3 nucleotides are TGTGCCAGCAACGGACAGCATGAGCAGTTCTTC. This sequence encodes CASNGQHEQFF. The J gene is TRBJ2-1, the V gene TRBV6-5, with D perhaps TRBD1 (6 bases). The CDR3 has 11 amino acids. V lost 7 bases and J lost 8, with 9 bases in between. In germline, CDR1 is MNHEY, CDR2 SVGAGI.

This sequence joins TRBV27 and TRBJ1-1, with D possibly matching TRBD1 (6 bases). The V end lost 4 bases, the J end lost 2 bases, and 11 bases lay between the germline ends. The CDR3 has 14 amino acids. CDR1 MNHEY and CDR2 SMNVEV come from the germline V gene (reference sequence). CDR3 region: CASSSGQLNTEAFF. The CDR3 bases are TGTGCCAGCAGTTCTGGACAGCTTAACACTGAAGCTTTCTTT.

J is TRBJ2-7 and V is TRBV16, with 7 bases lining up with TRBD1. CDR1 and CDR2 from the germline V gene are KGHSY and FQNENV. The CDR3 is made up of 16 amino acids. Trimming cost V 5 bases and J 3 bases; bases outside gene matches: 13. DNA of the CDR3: TGTGCCAGCAGCGTGCGGTTAGGGACAGATGTCTACGAGCAGTACTTC. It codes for CASSVRLGTDVYEQYF. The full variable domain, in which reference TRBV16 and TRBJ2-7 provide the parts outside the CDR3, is GEEVAQTPKHLVRGEGQKAKLYCAPIKGHSYVFWYQQVLKNEFKFLISFQNENVFDETGMPKERFSAKCLPNSPCSLEIQATKLEDSAVYFCASSVRLGTDVYEQYFGPGTRLTVT.

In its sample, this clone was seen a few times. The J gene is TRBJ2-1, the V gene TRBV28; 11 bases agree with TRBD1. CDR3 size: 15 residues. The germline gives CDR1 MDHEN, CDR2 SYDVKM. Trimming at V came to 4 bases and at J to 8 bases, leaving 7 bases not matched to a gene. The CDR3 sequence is CASSSPGQGVDEQFF. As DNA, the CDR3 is TGTGCCAGCAGTTCGCCGGGACAGGGGGTCGATGAGCAGTTCTTC.

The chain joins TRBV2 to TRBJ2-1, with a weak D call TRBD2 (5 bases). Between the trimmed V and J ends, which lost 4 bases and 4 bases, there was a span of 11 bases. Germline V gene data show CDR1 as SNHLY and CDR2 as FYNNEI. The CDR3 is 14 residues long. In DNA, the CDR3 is TGTGCCAGCAGTGTCCGACGGGAATACAATGAGCAGTTCTTC. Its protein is CASSVRREYNEQFF.

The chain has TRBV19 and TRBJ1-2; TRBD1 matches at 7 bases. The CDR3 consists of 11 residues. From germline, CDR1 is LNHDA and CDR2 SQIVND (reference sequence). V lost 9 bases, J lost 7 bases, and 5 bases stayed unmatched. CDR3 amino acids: CASGTGAGYTF. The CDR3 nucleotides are TGTGCCAGCGGAACAGGGGCTGGCTACACCTTC. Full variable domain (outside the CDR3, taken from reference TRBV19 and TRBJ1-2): DGGITQSPKYLFRKEGQNVTLSCEQNLNHDAMYWYRQDPGQGLRLIYYSQIVNDFQKGDIAEGYSVSREKKESFPLTVTSAQKNPTAFYLCASGTGAGYTFGSGTRLTVV.

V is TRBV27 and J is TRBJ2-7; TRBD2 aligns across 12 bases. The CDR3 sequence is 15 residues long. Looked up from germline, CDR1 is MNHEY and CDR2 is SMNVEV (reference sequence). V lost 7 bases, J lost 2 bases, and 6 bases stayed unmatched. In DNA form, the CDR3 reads TGTGCCAGCAAAGGGAGACTAGCGGGAGCCTACGAGCAGTACTTC. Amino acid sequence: CASKGRLAGAYEQYF.

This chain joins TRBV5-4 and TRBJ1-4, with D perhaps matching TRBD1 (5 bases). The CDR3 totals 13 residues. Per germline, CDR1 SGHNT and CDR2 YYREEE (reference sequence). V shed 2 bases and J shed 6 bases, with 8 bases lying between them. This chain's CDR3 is CASSLGGDEKLFF. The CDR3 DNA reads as TGTGCCAGCAGCTTAGGAGGGGATGAAAAACTGTTTTTT. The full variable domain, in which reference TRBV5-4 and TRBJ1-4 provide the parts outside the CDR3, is ETGVTQSPTHLIKTRGQQVTLRCSSQSGHNTVSWYQQALGQGPQFIFQYYREEENGRGNFPPRFSGLQFPNYSSELNVNALELDDSALYLCASSLGGDEKLFFGSGTQLSVL.

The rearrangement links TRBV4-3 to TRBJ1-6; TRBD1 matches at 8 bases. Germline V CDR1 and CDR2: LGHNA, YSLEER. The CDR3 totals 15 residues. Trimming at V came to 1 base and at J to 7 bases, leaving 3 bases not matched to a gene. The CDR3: CASSQGNRGNSPLHF. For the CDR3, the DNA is TGCGCCAGCAGCCAAGGCAACAGGGGGAATTCACCCCTCCACTTT.

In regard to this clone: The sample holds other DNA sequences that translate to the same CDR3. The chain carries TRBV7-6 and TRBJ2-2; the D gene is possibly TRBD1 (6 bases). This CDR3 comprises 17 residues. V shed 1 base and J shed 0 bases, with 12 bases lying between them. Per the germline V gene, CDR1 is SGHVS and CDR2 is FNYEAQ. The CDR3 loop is CASSLGGQGTNTGELFF. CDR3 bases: TGTGCCAGCAGCTTAGGAGGGCAGGGGACGAACACCGGGGAGCTGTTTTTT.

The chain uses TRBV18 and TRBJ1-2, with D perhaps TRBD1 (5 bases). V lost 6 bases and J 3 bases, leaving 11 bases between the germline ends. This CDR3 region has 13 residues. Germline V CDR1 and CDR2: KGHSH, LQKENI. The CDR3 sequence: CASSLETDYGYTF. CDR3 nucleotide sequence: TGTGCCAGCTCCCTCGAGACAGACTATGGCTACACCTTC.

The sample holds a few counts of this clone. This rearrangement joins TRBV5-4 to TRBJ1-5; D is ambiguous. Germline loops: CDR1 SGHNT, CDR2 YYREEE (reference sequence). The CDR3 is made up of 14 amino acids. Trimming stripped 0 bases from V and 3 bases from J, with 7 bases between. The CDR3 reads CASSLGGTNQPQHF. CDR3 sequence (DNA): TGTGCCAGCAGCTTGGGAGGAACCAATCAGCCCCAGCATTTT.